A selection of T cell receptor beta chains follows, all from one sample in a study of post-analysis software for immune sequencing data. TCRdb re-analysed the PCR reads in MiXCR, keeping a single row per CDR3 protein. The table shows 750,000 to 900,000 distinct CDR3 sequences, with about half occurring only once. Input material: blood. These receptors all stem from a girl aged 10 to 17 with multiple sclerosis. CDR3s include the opening cysteine and the closing phenylalanine or tryptophan. Each record gives: J gene, V gene, D gene, clone size, CDR3 protein, CDR3 DNA. D genes are given only for firm matches. Rows may omit the clone size; those that give it use once, few, many or a size class.

TRBJ2-1	TRBV11-2	NA	few	CASSSGTWQFF	TGTGCCAGCAGCTCCGGGACTTGGCAGTTCTTC
TRBJ1-2	TRBV12-3/TRBV12-4	TRBD1	NA	CASSPVAGQHGYTF	TGTGCCAGCAGTCCGGTCGCGGGACAGCACGGCTACACCTTC
TRBJ2-1	TRBV12-3/TRBV12-4	NA	few	CAVTLGHLAYNEQFF	TGTGCCGTAACACTGGGACACCTCGCCTACAATGAGCAGTTCTTC
TRBJ1-2	TRBV28	TRBD1	NA	CASSSWGQGNYGYTF	TGTGCCAGCAGTTCCTGGGGACAGGGGAACTATGGCTACACCTTC
TRBJ1-2	TRBV5-1	NA	few	CASSRGTVPNYGYTF	TGCGCCAGCAGCCGAGGGACGGTGCCTAACTATGGCTACACCTTC
TRBJ2-7	TRBV4-2	NA	few	CASSQDHEQYF	TGTGCCAGCAGCCAAGATCACGAGCAGTACTTC
TRBJ1-4	TRBV28	NA	NA	CASIGGETDEKLFF	TGTGCCAGCATCGGGGGAGAGACAGATGAAAAACTGTTTTTT
TRBJ2-2	TRBV11-2	NA	few	CASSLARTGELFF	TGTGCCAGCAGCTTAGCTAGGACAGGGGAGCTGTTTTTT
TRBJ2-1	TRBV12-3/TRBV12-4	NA	few	CASSFEGLNEQFF	TGTGCCAGCAGTTTTGAAGGCCTGAATGAGCAGTTCTTC
TRBJ2-1	TRBV27	NA	few	CASSWVVGDNEQFF	TGTGCCAGCAGTTGGGTTGTGGGAGACAATGAGCAGTTCTTC
TRBJ1-5	TRBV15	NA	NA	CATLAPEGRNQPQHF	TGTGCCACCCTAGCCCCGGAAGGTCGCAATCAGCCCCAGCATTTT
TRBJ1-4	TRBV5-5	TRBD1	NA	CASSTGQGIEKLFF	TGTGCCAGCAGCACGGGACAGGGGATTGAAAAACTGTTTTTT
TRBJ1-2	TRBV29-1	NA	few	CSVEGGMRNYGYTF	TGCAGCGTTGAGGGGGGGATGAGGAACTATGGCTACACCTTC
TRBJ2-5	TRBV6-5	NA	few	CASSYSAKQETQYF	TGTGCCAGCAGTTACTCGGCGAAACAAGAGACCCAGTACTTC
TRBJ2-4	TRBV6-1	NA	few	CASSETQGRIQYF	TGTGCCAGCAGTGAAACCCAAGGTCGGATTCAGTACTTC
TRBJ2-7	TRBV6-2/TRBV6-3	TRBD2	NA	CASSYSEGILAGLSYEQYF	TGTGCCAGCAGTTACTCCGAGGGGATCCTAGCGGGACTCTCCTACGAGCAGTACTTC
TRBJ2-3	TRBV2	NA	NA	CASSEGGLAHSTDTQYF	TGTGCCAGCAGTGAAGGTGGACTGGCTCACTCCACAGATACGCAGTATTTT
TRBJ2-1	TRBV29-1	TRBD2	few	CSVVHGREGSYNEQFF	TGCAGCGTTGTTCACGGGCGGGAGGGCTCCTACAATGAGCAGTTCTTC
TRBJ2-5	TRBV20-1	NA	few	CSARVAETQYF	TGCAGTGCTAGAGTGGCAGAGACCCAGTACTTC
TRBJ2-1	TRBV12-3/TRBV12-4	NA	NA	CASSSLWGAGILSYNEQFF	TGTGCCAGCAGTTCCCTGTGGGGAGCGGGCATTCTTTCCTACAATGAGCAGTTCTTC
TRBJ2-1	TRBV29-1	TRBD2	few	CSVAGLAGVFWTYNEQFF	TGCAGCGTTGCGGGACTAGCGGGAGTATTCTGGACTTACAATGAGCAGTTCTTC
TRBJ2-7	TRBV27	TRBD1	NA	CASSLGRTGGAYEQYF	TGTGCCAGCAGTTTAGGTAGGACAGGGGGCGCATACGAGCAGTACTTC
TRBJ2-3	TRBV11-2	TRBD1	NA	CASSLRLGQGADTQYF	TGTGCCAGCAGCCTCCGTCTGGGACAGGGGGCAGATACGCAGTATTTT
TRBJ2-5	TRBV15	NA	few	CATSREWLLGETQYF	TGTGCCACCAGCAGAGAATGGTTACTAGGAGAGACCCAGTACTTC
TRBJ2-7	TRBV12-3/TRBV12-4	TRBD1	NA	CASTLRTGPNYEQYF	TGTGCCAGCACCCTGCGGACAGGCCCAAACTACGAGCAGTACTTC
TRBJ2-2	TRBV30	NA	NA	CAWRPTELRDGELFF	TGTGCCTGGAGACCTACCGAGCTAAGGGACGGGGAGCTGTTTTTT
TRBJ1-1	TRBV7-2	NA	few	CASSRQDLRLGAFF	TGTGCCAGCAGCCGACAGGACCTACGGTTGGGGGCTTTCTTT
TRBJ2-4	TRBV7-9	NA	NA	CASAPSGTPDSNIQYF	TGTGCCAGCGCCCCCTCGGGGACACCAGATTCAAACATTCAGTACTTC
TRBJ1-1	TRBV5-4	NA	few	CASSTGKNTEAFF	TGTGCCAGCAGCACGGGGAAGAACACTGAAGCTTTCTTT
TRBJ2-3	TRBV12-3/TRBV12-4	NA	few	CASRWGVSADTQYF	TGTGCCAGCAGGTGGGGAGTGAGCGCAGATACGCAGTATTTT
TRBJ1-2	TRBV5-6	NA	NA	CASSLGRRDYGYTF	TGTGCCAGCAGCTTAGGGCGGAGGGACTATGGCTACACCTTC
TRBJ2-7	TRBV28	TRBD2	many	CASSSTGTSGYEQYF	TGTGCCAGCAGCTCCACCGGGACTAGCGGTTACGAGCAGTACTTC
TRBJ2-1	TRBV4-2	TRBD2	once	CASSQGGGDGKNNEQFF	TGTGCCAGCAGCCAAGGGGGGGGGGACGGAAAAAACAATGAGCAGTTCTTC
TRBJ2-7	TRBV7-8	NA	few	CASSYDPNPYEQYF	TGTGCCAGCAGCTATGACCCAAACCCCTACGAGCAGTACTTC
TRBJ2-3	TRBV10-1	TRBD2	many	CASSSGRTDTQYF	TGCGCCAGCAGTAGCGGGAGGACAGATACGCAGTATTTT
TRBJ2-7	TRBV5-1	TRBD2	NA	CASSFLTSGSIYEQYF	TGCGCCAGCAGCTTTCTCACTAGCGGGAGCATATACGAGCAGTACTTC
TRBJ2-1	TRBV24-1	NA	once	CAISDGSINEQFF	TGTGCCATCTCGGACGGATCAATCAATGAGCAGTTCTTC
TRBJ1-1	TRBV24-1	NA	NA	CATSDSTANTEAFF	TGTGCCACCAGTGATTCGACAGCCAACACTGAAGCTTTCTTT
TRBJ2-7	TRBV28	TRBD1	NA	CATTTGVTIEQYF	TGTGCCACCACGACAGGGGTAACGATCGAGCAGTACTTC
TRBJ2-7	TRBV2	NA	few	CASAATRLKSSYEQYF	TGTGCCAGCGCGGCTACGAGGCTTAAAAGCTCCTACGAGCAGTACTTC
TRBJ2-7	TRBV10-3	TRBD1	NA	CAISGDREISYEQYF	TGTGCCATCAGTGGGGACAGGGAAATCTCCTACGAGCAGTACTTC
TRBJ1-2	TRBV6-5	NA	few	CASSYSSVAPGAGYTF	TGTGCCAGCAGTTACTCGAGCGTGGCACCCGGGGCCGGCTACACCTTC
TRBJ2-5	TRBV20-1	TRBD2	NA	CSAHLAGGQETQYF	TGCAGTGCTCACCTAGCGGGAGGGCAAGAGACCCAGTACTTC
TRBJ2-1	TRBV29-1	NA	NA	CSVEALMWDNEQFF	TGCAGCGTTGAAGCCCTGATGTGGGACAATGAGCAGTTCTTC
TRBJ2-1	TRBV20-1	TRBD1	NA	CSASHRGTSYNEQFF	TGCAGTGCGTCGCACAGGGGGACCTCCTACAATGAGCAGTTCTTC
TRBJ2-3	TRBV12-3/TRBV12-4	NA	few	CASSLIPWDTQYF	TGTGCCAGCAGCCTCATACCGTGGGATACGCAGTATTTT
TRBJ1-5	TRBV5-6	NA	few	CASSLAGPSNQPQHF	TGTGCCAGCAGCTTGGCCGGGCCTAGCAATCAGCCCCAGCATTTT
TRBJ2-7	TRBV20-1	NA	NA	CSARTFRERYEQYF	TGCAGTGCTAGGACTTTTCGGGAGAGGTACGAGCAGTACTTC
TRBJ1-1	TRBV14	TRBD1	few	CASSHRGTGGMAEAFF	TGTGCCAGCAGCCACCGTGGGACAGGGGGCATGGCTGAAGCTTTCTTT
TRBJ2-1	TRBV9	TRBD2	few	CASSGTSGSGDEQFF	TGTGCCAGCAGCGGGACTAGCGGGAGTGGGGATGAGCAGTTCTTC
TRBJ2-5	TRBV12-3/TRBV12-4	TRBD2	NA	CASSKPRGAGAQETQYF	TGTGCCAGCAGCAAACCTCGTGGGGCGGGAGCCCAAGAGACCCAGTACTTC
TRBJ2-1	TRBV10-3	NA	NA	CAISESFEQFF	TGTGCCATCAGTGAGTCCTTTGAGCAGTTCTTC
TRBJ2-7	TRBV29-1	TRBD2	few	CSVWTGGNSYEQYF	TGCAGCGTCTGGACGGGGGGGAACTCCTACGAGCAGTACTTC
TRBJ1-2	TRBV3-1	TRBD1	NA	CASSQQGARYYGYTF	TGTGCCAGCAGTCAACAGGGGGCGCGATACTATGGCTACACCTTC
TRBJ2-1	TRBV3-1	TRBD2	NA	CASSQVREGEQFF	TGTGCCAGCAGCCAAGTGCGGGAGGGGGAGCAGTTCTTC
TRBJ2-3	TRBV13	TRBD2	NA	CASTATSGTDTQYF	TGTGCCAGCACGGCGACTAGCGGCACAGATACGCAGTATTTT
TRBJ2-5	TRBV12-3/TRBV12-4	TRBD1	few	CASSPRTGGYETQYF	TGTGCCAGCAGTCCGCGGACAGGGGGCTACGAGACCCAGTACTTC